This TCR beta chain was observed in a study of cytomegalovirus exposure and HLA in healthy donors listed by TCRdb under 2017. Study-wide context: According to an earlier analysis of around 600 of the donors, 150 million to 200 million T cells yielded some 110 million unique TCR beta sequences and approximately 300 Gb of sequence data. An early release that covered some 640 HLA-typed donors contained about 300 gigabases of sequencing data and 70 million to 100 million unique TCR sequences. The genetic ancestry cluster associated with self-reported Caucasian donors included around four fifths of the roughly 400 genotyped donors. The study aimed to test whether cataloging public T cell receptors could reveal signatures of past pathogen exposure. Using immunosequencing, the study profiled T cell repertoires from about 620 subjects and related those repertoires to cytomegalovirus serostatus. Along with the approximately 650-subject first cohort, a separate validation cohort of 120 different subjects was used. To predict cytomegalovirus infection status, the study brought together high-throughput TCR immunosequencing, statistical association of individual TCRs with disease status, and machine learning. A later analysis re-examined previously published TCR beta repertoires from just over 650 donors and added high-resolution HLA genotyping to investigate patterns of TCR occurrence. Rather than drawing on any new phenotypic data, the later analysis identified candidate immune exposures from TCR beta sequences and the way those sequences occurred across donors. In an earlier analysis of around 540 of the donors, high-throughput TCR beta sequencing was used to judge whether each TCR beta V gene segment behaved as functional or pseudogenic. Donor age, sex, ethnicity and CMV serostatus were compiled alongside the repertoire data. A later genetic analysis used genome-wide SNP genotypes for about 60% of the 666 donors, treating that subset as a discovery cohort. Every discovery cohort repertoire had been produced on one sequencing platform. Class I and class II HLA loci were covered by the typing at four-digit resolution. The number of donors typed differed by locus, with 629-630 for A, B, C, DRB1 and DQB1, around 500 for DQA1, over 600 for DPA1, and some 440 for DPB1. Roughly 5 DR-DQ haplotypes were handled as single units for association and clustering, since linkage in the cohort was strong. On average, roughly 200,000 unique TCR beta nucleotide sequences were sequenced per donor among more than 350 genotyped donors of the cohort, with roughly a sixth of those sequences being non-productive. Here is what the overall study found, with its caveats: Some IMGT-functional V segments, including TRBV6-2 and TRBV6-3, could not be distinguished by the 87-base-pair reads and were therefore excluded. A group of highly shared sequence variants was considered likely to be a technical artifact of the sequencing pipeline. Correlated functional status among segregating V segments might reflect linkage disequilibrium, but an unknown experimental factor could not be ruled out. In a later analysis, several top co-occurrence clusters were reported to appear linked to parvovirus B19, influenza, CMV and Epstein-Barr virus. According to a later analysis, TCR association rates differed among HLA loci, with DRB1 alleles showing the most associated TCRs and HLA-C alleles showing the fewest. Broadly in line with IMGT annotations, most TCR beta V segments showed up in productive rearrangements about 87% or about 30% of the time in an earlier analysis of 450 to 600 of the donors. While some public TCRs were present in many individuals, most TCR sequences turned up only very rarely across donors. Because HLA typing was unavailable for some donors at each locus, only the typed subset was used in association tests. In a later genetic analysis, fewer N-insertions in productive TCRs were reported among donors in an Asian-associated ancestry cluster than the roughly 640-donor mean. When HLA alleles, especially DR and DQ, strongly co-occurred, attributing TCR associations to individual alleles was difficult. In a later analysis, most CMV-associated TCR beta chains were found to appear HLA-restricted, with HLA associations seemingly driven largely by CMV exposure. The presence/absence analyses assumed that sequencing depth was roughly uniform across donors, and that assumption may not be true. A further reported finding was that TCR beta sequences accurately predicted the HLA-A and HLA-B alleles for most subjects in the first cohort. The classifier was reported to diagnose cytomegalovirus status with high specificity and sensitivity in both the original and validation cohorts. In this cohort, only TCR beta chains were sequenced, and detectable features were limited by the absence of alpha or paired-chain data. A later analysis associated about 17,000 TCR beta sequences with specific HLA alleles at a false discovery rate of 0.05. Compared with equally common non-associated chains, HLA-associated TCR beta chains in a later analysis were more clonally expanded and had lower generation probabilities. In vitro tests confirmed that three of the cytomegalovirus-associated TCR beta chains recognize cytomegalovirus antigens. The authors suggested that the approach could potentially be generalized to other disease states and immunological phenotypes. In the study, 150 to 200 TCR beta chains were listed as associated with cytomegalovirus. For the cohort, immune exposure information was limited to CMV serostatus. Because counts were too low, approximately 15 rarely observed V segments, including chromosome 9 orphons, were excluded from the earlier analysis of around 640 of the donors. V-gene and J-gene trimming of TCR beta chains was associated with a missense DCLRE1C variant in a later genetic analysis, and the association was replicated in an independent cohort.

Libraries were constructed by the immunoSEQ multiplex PCR assay. For the multiplex PCR, a mixture combining 60 forward primers for TCR Vbeta segments and 13 reverse primers for TCR Jbeta segments was used. Amplification of the CDR3 region of rearranged TCR beta genes was performed with a multiplex PCR assay on genomic DNA. On the Illumina HiSeq System, the amplified TCR beta libraries were sequenced as 87-base-pair reads. Regarding the original processing steps: In a later analysis, tens of millions of unique TCR beta chains were counted across the roughly 610 repertoires, and roughly 11 million of these chains were shared by at least two donors. Raw reads were error-corrected and collapsed into unique sequences by a nearest-neighbor algorithm in which closely related sequences were merged to remove PCR and sequencing errors. V, D and J gene segments were assigned by aligning CDR3 sequences to IMGT reference sequences. Each retained sequence needed at least a six-nucleotide match to both a V gene segment and a J gene segment. Rearrangements were called productive when the CDR3 lacked stop codons and stayed in frame with V and J; all others were non-productive. Following IMGT convention, CDR3 was defined as the stretch from the second conserved V-encoded cysteine to the conserved J-encoded phenylalanine. The earlier analysis of 550 to 650 of the donors excluded any sequence lacking an unambiguous match to a single V gene segment. In an earlier analysis of around 600 of the donors, V segments were called functional above 56.7% productive rearrangements and were called segregating when the between-donor standard deviation exceeded 5%. A statistical classification framework was built for diagnosing cytomegalovirus status from the catalog of TCR beta chain sequences. In a later analysis, V and J genes were assigned by comparing TCR nucleotide sequences against IMGT/GENE-DB human TR gene sequences. In a later analysis, CDR3 sequences and most-parsimonious VDJ recombination scenarios were assigned using the TCRdist pipeline. A later analysis defined each TCR beta chain by its CDR3 amino acid sequence plus V-gene family, and excluded reads lacking a unique V-gene family. As a way to deal with suspected cross-contamination and a sequencing artifact, a later analysis dropped 450 to 600 nucleotide sequences that were highly shared and had low generation probability. A later analysis calculated a clonal expansion index for each public chain from normalized within-repertoire ranks of inferred template counts. In a later analysis, generation probabilities were computed using a VDJ recombination model fitted to out-of-frame rearrangements, and the results were checked against IGoR. In a later analysis, TCR-TCR, TCR-HLA and TCR-CMV co-occurrence was scored with hypergeometric tests, and a repertoire-size bias correction was applied to TCR pairs. To estimate false discovery rates, a later analysis permuted the HLA or CMV assignments 20 times. A later analysis grouped co-occurring TCRs with DBSCAN, adding TCRdist sequence similarity when clustering within HLA-allele-positive subsets. Repertoires with fewer than 30,000 or more than 120,000 public chains, plus five repertoires with anomalous nucleotide sharing, were excluded from co-occurrence clustering. Drawn from immuneACCESS, this table holds only the in-frame rearrangements with V and J called that TCRdb kept. Clones are partly lost; checked studies trace under half to an unresolved V gene and leave the rest unexplained. The DNA gave D and trimming, while V, J and clone size come from that table. Within this sample are 110,000 to 150,000 clones, with 65% to 80% of them counted one time only. The ten biggest clones cover about 4% of the sample.

A single count supports this clone. What this receptor recognizes is not known. Base qualities are missing; no much larger clone stands one base away. The cohort consisted of approximately 670 healthy bone marrow donors. At the time of sampling, all cohort members were nominally healthy, though unrecorded immune exposures were likely present. The donor tested CMV seronegative and was one of the 352 seronegative cohort members. A peripheral blood sample was provided by each donor, and peripheral blood mononuclear cells were used for TCR beta sequencing. The Qiagen DNeasy Blood Extraction Kit was used to extract genomic DNA from the blood cell samples. Trimming removed 2 bases from V and 1 base from J; the gene matches leave 5 bases unexplained. From the cysteine through the phenylalanine, the CDR3 covers 15 amino acids. The DNA shown is the 45-base CDR3, in frame from base 1. CDR1 and CDR2 are read off the germline V gene as SGHRS and YFSETQ.

The sequence is built from TRBV5-1 and TRBJ1-1, with TRBD1 matching 7 junction bases. The sequence came from a male donor in good health and CMV-seronegative. Sequenced: PBMCs. The CDR3 region reads CASSLTGQANTEAFF. The base sequence is TGCGCCAGCAGCTTAACCGGACAGGCGAACACTGAAGCTTTCTTT.